This T cell receptor beta chain appears in the sequencing data of a study of blood T cell repertoires in COVID-19 (dated by TCRdb to 2020 to 2022). About the study as a whole: Collaborator samples came from the United States, Italy and Spain and covered acute and convalescent phases of COVID-19. The dataset comprised deeply sampled blood TCRbeta repertoires from subjects exposed to, actively infected with, or recovered from COVID-19. The material from the prospective study consisted of cDNA or gDNA derived from T cells, B-cell-depleted T cells, or PBMCs. The sample metadata nearly always contained a de-identified subject ID, COVID-19 status, age in years and sex. Where HLA class I and class II types were available, the types were taken from metadata supplied by the sample provider, not from assay-based typing. The repertoires were made available in a free public database intended to serve as a resource for research on the immune response to SARS-CoV-2. The samples were drawn from the first 160 participants of the ongoing ImmuneRACE study and from 1,200 or so subjects provided by 6 global collaborators. Paper-wide results and their limitations: Clinical and demographic metadata were provided uncurated, with the amount varying by source and participant.

The germline V gene supplies CDR1 KGHSH and CDR2 LQKENI. Cut back by 5 bases and 0 bases, the V and J ends lie 14 bases apart. Reading from cysteine to phenylalanine, the CDR3 counts 15 amino acids. The read is trimmed to its CDR3 DNA, 45 bases read in frame from base 1. Participants in the prospective study were enrolled through a virtual design, were aged about 18 to 90 years, and lived in about two dozen United States geographic areas. In the prospective study, participants were assigned to cohorts based on the clinical history participants reported in a screening survey and a study questionnaire. ImmuneRACE Cohort 3 recovered participants were defined by two consecutive negative NP/OP PCR tests, healthcare professional clearance, or symptom resolution. Mobile phlebotomists in the prospective study collected whole blood, serum and a nasopharyngeal or oropharyngeal swab from every participant. Over an approximately two-month period, participants in the prospective study had the option of providing additional blood draws and questionnaires. Blood samples from the prospective study were shipped frozen or at room temperature prior to DNA extraction.

As regards this clone: Its target antigen remains unknown. No base qualities exist here, and no much larger clone lies one base off it.

The immunoSEQ Assay, a bias-controlled multiplex PCR, was used to amplify TCRbeta CDR3 regions from genomic DNA. In the original analysis: The number of nucleated cells in each sample was estimated from the amplification of reference gene primers within the assay. Sequence reads were collapsed and filtered to measure the absolute abundance of every unique TCRbeta CDR3 rearrangement. Productive Simpson clonality was computed per sample as the square root of Simpson's diversity index over productive rearrangements. TCRdb holds this immuneACCESS table with in-frame rearrangements only. Some clones are missing; in checked studies, unresolved V genes explain under half, and the rest has no known cause. V and J calls and clone size follow that table, whereas D and trimming were derived from the DNA. For this sample the table gives 150,000 to 200,000 clones, of which 70% to 80% were detected only once. Jointly, the top ten make up 17% of the sample.

The chain is encoded by TRBV18 joined to TRBJ2-7; TRBD2 could be the D gene, as 6 bases match. The origin of this receptor is a woman between 45 and 65 years old who had recovered from COVID-19. The specimen sequenced was PBMCs or T cells enriched from blood (not recorded which). For the CDR3, the sequence is CASSEMVAASYEQYF. The nucleotide sequence reads TGTGCCAGCTCAGAGATGGTAGCGGCCTCCTACGAGCAGTACTTC.